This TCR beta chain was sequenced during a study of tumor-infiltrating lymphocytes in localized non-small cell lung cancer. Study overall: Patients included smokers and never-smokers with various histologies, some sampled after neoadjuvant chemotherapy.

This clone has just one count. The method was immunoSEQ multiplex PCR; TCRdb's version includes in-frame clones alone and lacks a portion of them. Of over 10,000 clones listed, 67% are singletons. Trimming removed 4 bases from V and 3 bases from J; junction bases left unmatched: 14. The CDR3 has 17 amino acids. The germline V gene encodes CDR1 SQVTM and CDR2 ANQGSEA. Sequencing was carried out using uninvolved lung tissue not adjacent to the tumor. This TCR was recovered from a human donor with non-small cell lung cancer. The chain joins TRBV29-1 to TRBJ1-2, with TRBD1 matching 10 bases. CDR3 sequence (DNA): TGCAGCGTTGGGACAGGGGTGGGGACAGGGGTCTACTATGGCTACACCTTC. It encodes CSVGTGVGTGVYYGYTF.